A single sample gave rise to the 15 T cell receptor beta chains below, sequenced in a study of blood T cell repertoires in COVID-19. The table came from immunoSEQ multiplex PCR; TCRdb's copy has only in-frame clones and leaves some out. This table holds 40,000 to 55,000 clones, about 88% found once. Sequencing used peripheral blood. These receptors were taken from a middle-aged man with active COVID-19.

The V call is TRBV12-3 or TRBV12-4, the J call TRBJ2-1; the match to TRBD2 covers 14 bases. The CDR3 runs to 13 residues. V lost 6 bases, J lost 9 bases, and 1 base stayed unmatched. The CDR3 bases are TGTGCCAGCAGCGGACTAGCGGGAGGTGAGCAGTTCTTC. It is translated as CASSGLAGGEQFF.

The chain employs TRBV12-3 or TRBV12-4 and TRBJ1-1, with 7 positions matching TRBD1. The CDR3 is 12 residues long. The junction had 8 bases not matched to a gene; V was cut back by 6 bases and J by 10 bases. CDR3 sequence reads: CASRIDRARAFF. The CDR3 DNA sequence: TGTGCCAGCAGAATAGACAGGGCAAGAGCTTTCTTT.

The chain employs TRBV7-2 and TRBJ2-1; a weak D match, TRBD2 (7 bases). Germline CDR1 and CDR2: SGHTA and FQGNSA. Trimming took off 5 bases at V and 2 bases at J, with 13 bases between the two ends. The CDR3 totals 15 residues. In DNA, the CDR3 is TGTGCCAGCAGCCCCCAGGGGACTACCTACAATGAGCAGTTCTTC. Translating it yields CASSPQGTTYNEQFF. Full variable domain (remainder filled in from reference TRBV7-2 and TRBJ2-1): GAGVSQSPSNKVTEKGKDVELRCDPISGHTALYWYRQSLGQGLEFLIYFQGNSAPDKSGLPSDRFSAERTGGSVSTLTIQRTQQEDSAVYLCASSPQGTTYNEQFFGPGTRLTVL.

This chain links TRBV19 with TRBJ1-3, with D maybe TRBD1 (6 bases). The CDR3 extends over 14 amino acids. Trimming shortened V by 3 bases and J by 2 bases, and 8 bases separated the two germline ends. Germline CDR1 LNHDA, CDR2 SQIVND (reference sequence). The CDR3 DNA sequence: TGTGCCAGTAGTATTGGGACAACTGGAAACACCATATATTTT. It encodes CASSIGTTGNTIYF.

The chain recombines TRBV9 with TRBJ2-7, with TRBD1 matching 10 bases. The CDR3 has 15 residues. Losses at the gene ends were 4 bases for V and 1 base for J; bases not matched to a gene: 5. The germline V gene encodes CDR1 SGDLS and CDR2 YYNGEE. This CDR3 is CASSSRDRGSYEQYF. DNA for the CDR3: TGTGCCAGCAGCTCCCGGGACAGGGGTTCCTACGAGCAGTACTTC.

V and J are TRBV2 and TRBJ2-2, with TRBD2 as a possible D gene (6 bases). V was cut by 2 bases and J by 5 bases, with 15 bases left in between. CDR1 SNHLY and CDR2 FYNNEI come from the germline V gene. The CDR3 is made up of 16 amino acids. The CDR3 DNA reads TGTGCCAGCAGTGAAACCCGACTAGTCAATACCGGGGAGCTGTTTTTT. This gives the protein CASSETRLVNTGELFF. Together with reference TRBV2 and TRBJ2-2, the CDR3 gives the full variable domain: EPEVTQTPSHQVTQMGQEVILRCVPISNHLYFYWYRQILGQKVEFLVSFYNNEISEKSEIFDDQFSVERPDGSNFTLKIRSTKLEDSAMYFCASSETRLVNTGELFFGEGSRLTVL.

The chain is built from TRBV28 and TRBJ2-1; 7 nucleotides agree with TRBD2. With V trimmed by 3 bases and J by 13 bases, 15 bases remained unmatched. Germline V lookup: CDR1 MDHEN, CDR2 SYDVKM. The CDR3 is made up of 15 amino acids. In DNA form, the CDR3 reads TGTGCCAGCAGTTTTTCACCCCCCGGGACTACAAGTCAGTTCTTC. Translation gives CASSFSPPGTTSQFF.

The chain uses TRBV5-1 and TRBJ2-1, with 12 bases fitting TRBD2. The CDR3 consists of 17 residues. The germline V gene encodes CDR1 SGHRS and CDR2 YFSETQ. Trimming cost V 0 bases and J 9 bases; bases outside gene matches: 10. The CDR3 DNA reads TGCGCCAGCAGCTTGGCAGCTAGCGGGAGGGGATTGGGTGAGCAGTTCTTC. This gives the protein CASSLAASGRGLGEQFF.

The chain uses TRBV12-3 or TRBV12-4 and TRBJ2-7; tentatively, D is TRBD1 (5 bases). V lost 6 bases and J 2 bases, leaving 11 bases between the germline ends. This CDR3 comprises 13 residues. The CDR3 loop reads CASRGHYTYEQYF. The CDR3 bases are TGTGCCAGCAGAGGACATTATACCTACGAGCAGTACTTC.

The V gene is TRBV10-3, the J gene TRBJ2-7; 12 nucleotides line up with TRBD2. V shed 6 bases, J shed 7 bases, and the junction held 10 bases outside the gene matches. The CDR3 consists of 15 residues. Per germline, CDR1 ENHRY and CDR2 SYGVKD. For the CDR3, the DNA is TGTGCCATCAGGGATCGACTAGCGGGAGATGGAGAGCAGTACTTC. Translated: CAIRDRLAGDGEQYF.

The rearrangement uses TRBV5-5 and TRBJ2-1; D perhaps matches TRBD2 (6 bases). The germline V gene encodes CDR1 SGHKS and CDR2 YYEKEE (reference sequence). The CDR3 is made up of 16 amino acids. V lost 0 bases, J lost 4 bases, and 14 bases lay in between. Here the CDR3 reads CASSLVGGEAYNEQFF. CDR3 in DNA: TGTGCCAGCAGCTTGGTGGGGGGAGAGGCGTACAATGAGCAGTTCTTC.

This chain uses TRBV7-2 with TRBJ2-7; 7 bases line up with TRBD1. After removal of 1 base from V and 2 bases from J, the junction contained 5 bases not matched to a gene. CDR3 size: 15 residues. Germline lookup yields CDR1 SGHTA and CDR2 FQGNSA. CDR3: CASSLVGTDAYEQYF. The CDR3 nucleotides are TGTGCCAGCAGCTTAGTCGGGACAGATGCCTACGAGCAGTACTTC.

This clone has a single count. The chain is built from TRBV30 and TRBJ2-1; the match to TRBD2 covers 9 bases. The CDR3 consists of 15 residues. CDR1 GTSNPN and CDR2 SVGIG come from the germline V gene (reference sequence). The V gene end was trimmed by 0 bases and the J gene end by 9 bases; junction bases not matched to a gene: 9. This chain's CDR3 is CAWSVRVAGEGEQFF. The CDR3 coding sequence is TGTGCCTGGAGTGTACGGGTAGCGGGAGAGGGTGAGCAGTTCTTC.

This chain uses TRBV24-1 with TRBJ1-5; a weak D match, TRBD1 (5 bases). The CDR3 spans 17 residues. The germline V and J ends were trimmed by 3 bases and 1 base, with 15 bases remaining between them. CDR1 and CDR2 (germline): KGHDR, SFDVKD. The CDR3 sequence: CATSDAGGGFSNQPQHF. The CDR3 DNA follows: TGTGCCACCAGTGATGCCGGGGGGGGGTTCAGCAATCAGCCCCAGCATTTT.

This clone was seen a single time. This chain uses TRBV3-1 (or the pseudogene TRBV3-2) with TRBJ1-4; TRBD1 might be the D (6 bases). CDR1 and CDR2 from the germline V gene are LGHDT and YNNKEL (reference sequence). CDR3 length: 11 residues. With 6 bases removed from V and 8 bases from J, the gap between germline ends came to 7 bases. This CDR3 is CASRRGEKLFF. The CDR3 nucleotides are TGTGCCAGCAGAAGGGGGGAAAAACTGTTTTTT.